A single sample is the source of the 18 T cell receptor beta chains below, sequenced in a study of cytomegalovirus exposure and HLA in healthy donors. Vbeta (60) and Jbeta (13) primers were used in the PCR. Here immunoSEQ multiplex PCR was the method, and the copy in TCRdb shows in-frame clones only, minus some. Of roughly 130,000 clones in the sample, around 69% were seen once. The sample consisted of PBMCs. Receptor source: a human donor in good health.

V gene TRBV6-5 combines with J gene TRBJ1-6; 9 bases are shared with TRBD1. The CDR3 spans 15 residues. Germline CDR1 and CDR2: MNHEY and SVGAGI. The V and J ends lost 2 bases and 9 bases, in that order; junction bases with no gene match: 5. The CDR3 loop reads CASSYDGTGFSPLHF. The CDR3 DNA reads TGTGCCAGCAGTTACGATGGGACAGGGTTTTCACCCCTCCACTTT.

In nucleotides, the CDR3 is TGTGCCAGCAGTGTGTATGGAAAGGAGGGTGAAAAACTGTTTTTT. Amino acids: CASSVYGKEGEKLFF. The J gene is TRBJ1-4, the V gene TRBV2; D not certain. V was trimmed by 4 bases and J by 7 bases, leaving 16 bases between them. CDR1 and CDR2 (germline): SNHLY, FYNNEI. This CDR3 comprises 15 residues.

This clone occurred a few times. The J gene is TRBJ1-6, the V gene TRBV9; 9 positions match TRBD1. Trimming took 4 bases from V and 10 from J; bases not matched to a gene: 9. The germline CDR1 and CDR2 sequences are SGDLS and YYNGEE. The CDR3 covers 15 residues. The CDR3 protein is CASSKGDRVQSPLHF. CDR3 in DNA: TGTGCCAGCAGCAAAGGGGACAGGGTACAATCACCCCTCCACTTT.

The CDR3 sequence: CASSLLWEGGYEQYF. The CDR3 DNA reads as TGTGCCAGCAGCTTATTATGGGAGGGGGGCTACGAGCAGTACTTC. This chain links TRBV7-3 with TRBJ2-7; a possible D gene is TRBD2 (7 bases). Germline values: CDR1 SGHTA, CDR2 FQGTGA. This CDR3 contains 15 residues. The V end was cut by 2 bases, the J end by 3 bases, with 14 bases between.

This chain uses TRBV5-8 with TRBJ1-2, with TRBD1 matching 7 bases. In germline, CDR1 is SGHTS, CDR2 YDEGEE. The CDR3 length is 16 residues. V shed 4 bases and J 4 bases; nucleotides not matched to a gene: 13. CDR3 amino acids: CASSLRDSVMGYGYTF. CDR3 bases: TGTGCCAGCAGCCTGCGGGACAGCGTTATGGGCTATGGCTACACCTTC.

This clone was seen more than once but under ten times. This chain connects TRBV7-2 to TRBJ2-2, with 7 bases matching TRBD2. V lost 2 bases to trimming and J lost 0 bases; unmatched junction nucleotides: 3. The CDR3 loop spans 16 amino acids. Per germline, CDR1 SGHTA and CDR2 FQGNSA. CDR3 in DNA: TGTGCCAGCAGCTTAACGGGACTAACGAACACCGGGGAGCTGTTTTTT. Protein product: CASSLTGLTNTGELFF.

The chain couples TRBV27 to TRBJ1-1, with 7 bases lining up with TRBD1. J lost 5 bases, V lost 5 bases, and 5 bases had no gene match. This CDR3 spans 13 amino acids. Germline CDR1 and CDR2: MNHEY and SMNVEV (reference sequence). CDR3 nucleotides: TGTGCCAGCAGTCAACAGGGGAGGACTGAAGCTTTCTTT. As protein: CASSQQGRTEAFF.

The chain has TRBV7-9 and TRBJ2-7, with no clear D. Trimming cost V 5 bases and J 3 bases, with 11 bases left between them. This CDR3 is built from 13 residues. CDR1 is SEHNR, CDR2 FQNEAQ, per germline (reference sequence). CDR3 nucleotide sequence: TGTGCCAGCAGCACCCCCGGCGGCTACGAGCAGTACTTC. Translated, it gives CASSTPGGYEQYF.

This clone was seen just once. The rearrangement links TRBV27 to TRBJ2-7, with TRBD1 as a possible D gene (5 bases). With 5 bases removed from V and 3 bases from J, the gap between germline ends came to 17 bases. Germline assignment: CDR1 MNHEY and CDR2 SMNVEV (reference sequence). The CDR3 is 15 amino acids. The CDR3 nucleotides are TGTGCCAGCAGTCCCCTTGGTCTAGGGGACTACGAGCAGTACTTC. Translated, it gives CASSPLGLGDYEQYF.

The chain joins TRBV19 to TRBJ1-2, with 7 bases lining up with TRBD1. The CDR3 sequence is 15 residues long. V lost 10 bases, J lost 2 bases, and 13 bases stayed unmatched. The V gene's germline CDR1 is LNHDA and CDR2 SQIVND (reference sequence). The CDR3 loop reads CATSTAQGVNYGYTF. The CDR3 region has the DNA TGTGCCACCAGTACGGCTCAGGGGGTGAACTATGGCTACACCTTC.

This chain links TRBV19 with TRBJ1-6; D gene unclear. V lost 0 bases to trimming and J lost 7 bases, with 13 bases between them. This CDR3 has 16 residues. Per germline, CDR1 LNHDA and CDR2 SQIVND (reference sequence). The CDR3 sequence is CASSIERGTPNSPLHF. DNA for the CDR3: TGTGCCAGTAGTATAGAACGTGGCACACCCAATTCACCCCTCCACTTT.

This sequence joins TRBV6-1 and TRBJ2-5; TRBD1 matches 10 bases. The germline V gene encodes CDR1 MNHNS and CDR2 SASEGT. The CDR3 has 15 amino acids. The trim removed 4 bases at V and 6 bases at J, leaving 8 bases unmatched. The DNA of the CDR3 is TGTGCCAGCAGTGCGACCGGGACAGGGGATCAGACCCAGTACTTC. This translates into CASSATGTGDQTQYF.

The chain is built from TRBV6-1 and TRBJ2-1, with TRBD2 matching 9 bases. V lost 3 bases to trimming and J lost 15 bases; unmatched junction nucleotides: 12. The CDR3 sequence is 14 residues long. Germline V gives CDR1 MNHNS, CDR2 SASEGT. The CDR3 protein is CASSDRAGGTQVFF. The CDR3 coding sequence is TGTGCCAGCAGTGATAGGGCGGGGGGGACCCAGGTGTTCTTC.

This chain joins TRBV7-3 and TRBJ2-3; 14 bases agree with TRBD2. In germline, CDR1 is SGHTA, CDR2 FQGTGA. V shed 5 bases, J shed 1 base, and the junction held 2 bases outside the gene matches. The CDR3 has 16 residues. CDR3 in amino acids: CASSTGLAGGTDTQYF. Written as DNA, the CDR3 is TGTGCCAGCAGCACGGGACTAGCGGGAGGCACAGATACGCAGTATTTT.

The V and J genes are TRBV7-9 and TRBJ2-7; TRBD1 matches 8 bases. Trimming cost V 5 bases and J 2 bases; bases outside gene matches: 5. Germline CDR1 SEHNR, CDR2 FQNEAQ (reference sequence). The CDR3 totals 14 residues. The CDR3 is CASSPRTGTYEQYF. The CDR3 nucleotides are TGTGCCAGCAGCCCTCGGACAGGGACCTACGAGCAGTACTTC.

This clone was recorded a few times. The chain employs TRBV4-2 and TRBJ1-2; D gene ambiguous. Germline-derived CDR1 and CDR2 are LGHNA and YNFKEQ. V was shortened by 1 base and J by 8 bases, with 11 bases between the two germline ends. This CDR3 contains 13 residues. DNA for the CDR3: TGTGCCAGCAGCCAAGGGAGCCTTCGAGGCTACACCTTC. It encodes CASSQGSLRGYTF.

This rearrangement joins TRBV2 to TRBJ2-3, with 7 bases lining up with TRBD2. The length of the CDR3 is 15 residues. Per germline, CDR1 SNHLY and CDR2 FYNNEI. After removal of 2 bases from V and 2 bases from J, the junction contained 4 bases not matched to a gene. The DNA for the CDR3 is TGTGCCAGCAGTGAATTGGGGGGGTCCACAGATACGCAGTATTTT. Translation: CASSELGGSTDTQYF.

The CDR3: CASSTTGLERYGYTF. The CDR3 DNA follows: TGTGCCAGCAGTACGACAGGGTTGGAACGCTATGGCTACACCTTC. The chain joins TRBV27 to TRBJ1-2; 7 bases agree with TRBD1. This CDR3 contains 15 residues. Germline trimming cut 5 bases from V and 4 bases from J; bases unmatched to any gene: 10. Germline CDR1 is MNHEY and CDR2 is SMNVEV (reference sequence).